The 27 T cell receptor beta chains in this list originate from one sample, sequenced in a study of cytomegalovirus exposure and HLA in healthy donors. PCR primers comprised 60 Vbeta and 13 Jbeta primers. Using immunoSEQ multiplex PCR, the repertoire was profiled, and TCRdb retains in-frame clones only, with some absent. The table includes more than 100,000 clones, just under 90% detected once. The specimen sequenced was PBMCs. These receptors originate from a woman under 40 in good health and CMV-seronegative.

The chain employs TRBV30 and TRBJ1-5; D remains unclear. Trimming pared 0 bases from V and 6 bases from J, leaving 15 bases between. The germline CDR1 and CDR2 sequences are GTSNPN and SVGIG (reference sequence). The CDR3 is 15 residues long. The CDR3 sequence: CAWSVMGGLGQPQHF. DNA of the CDR3: TGTGCCTGGAGTGTAATGGGAGGGTTAGGTCAGCCCCAGCATTTT.

The V call is TRBV28, the J call TRBJ1-1; 7 bases match TRBD1. CDR1 and CDR2 from the germline V gene are MDHEN and SYDVKM. Trimming cost V 6 bases and J 1 base; bases outside gene matches: 2. The CDR3 sequence is 13 residues long. In DNA, the CDR3 is TGTGCCAGCAGATGGGACAGGAACACTGAAGCTTTCTTT. Its translation: CASRWDRNTEAFF.

This chain joins TRBV7-9 and TRBJ1-2; perhaps TRBD1 as D (6 bases). Germline V gene data show CDR1 as SEHNR and CDR2 as FQNEAQ (reference sequence). CDR3 length: 14 amino acids. With 5 bases removed from V and 4 bases from J, the gap between germline ends came to 14 bases. The CDR3, as DNA: TGTGCCAGCAGCCCTCCCCGGGGGGCCTATGGCTACACCTTC. Translation gives CASSPPRGAYGYTF.

The V gene is TRBV30, the J gene TRBJ1-1; a weak D match, TRBD1 (6 bases). CDR1 and CDR2 (germline): GTSNPN, SVGIG (reference sequence). The CDR3 has 14 amino acids. With 2 bases removed from V and 0 bases from J, the gap between germline ends came to 10 bases. In DNA form, the CDR3 reads TGTGCCTGGAGTCGGGGGGCTCTGAACACTGAAGCTTTCTTT. Translation gives CAWSRGALNTEAFF. The full variable domain, its missing parts supplied by reference TRBV30 and TRBJ1-1, is SQTIHQWPATLVQPVGSPLSLECTVEGTSNPNLYWYRQAAGRGLQLLFYSVGIGQISSEVPQNLSASRPQDRQFILSSKKLLLSDSGFYLCAWSRGALNTEAFFGQGTRLTVV.

V gene TRBV18 combines with J gene TRBJ2-1, with D possibly TRBD2 on 5 matching bases. Germline CDR1 reads KGHSH; CDR2 reads LQKENI. Trimming took 0 bases from V and 2 from J, leaving 11 bases between them. CDR3 length equals 16 residues. The CDR3 loop is CASSPPRGSPYNEQFF. CDR3 sequence (DNA): TGTGCCAGCTCACCACCGCGAGGGTCGCCCTACAATGAGCAGTTCTTC.

The chain joins TRBV5-1 to TRBJ1-4; unclear D gene. The V and J ends lost 2 bases and 4 bases respectively, with 21 bases between them. Germline lookup yields CDR1 SGHRS and CDR2 YFSETQ. The CDR3 totals 18 residues. In DNA, the CDR3 is TGCGCCAGCAGCTTCGGAGGGTATTTTATTTCGGGTAATGAAAAACTGTTTTTT. Amino acid sequence: CASSFGGYFISGNEKLFF.

The J gene is TRBJ2-7, the V gene TRBV5-1; 9 bases are a match to TRBD1. The CDR3 contains 14 residues. V was clipped by 5 bases and J by 6 bases; unmatched bases: 9. Germline CDR1 and CDR2: SGHRS and YFSETQ. The CDR3 protein is CASSLGTGIPEQYF. CDR3 bases: TGCGCCAGCAGTCTAGGGACAGGGATTCCCGAGCAGTACTTC.

The V and J genes are TRBV12-5 and TRBJ2-2, with 8 bases lining up with TRBD1. This CDR3 region has 20 residues. Germline CDR1 and CDR2: LGHNT and FRNRAP. The V segment lost 0 bases and the J segment 4 bases; nucleotides outside the gene matches: 16. DNA for the CDR3: TGTGCTAGTGGTTTGGTACAATACGCCGACAGGGGCCTAACCACCGGGGAGCTGTTTTTT. Protein sequence: CASGLVQYADRGLTTGELFF.

The chain is built from TRBV6-1 and TRBJ1-1; the D is unclear. The CDR3 sequence is 13 residues long. V lost 6 bases and J lost 4, with 12 bases in between. Germline values: CDR1 MNHNS, CDR2 SASEGT. CDR3 in amino acids: CASSRRAFTEAFF. CDR3 sequence (DNA): TGTGCCAGCAGCAGGCGGGCCTTCACTGAAGCTTTCTTT.

The chain employs TRBV7-2 and TRBJ2-7; tentative D call: TRBD2 (7 bases). Germline loops: CDR1 SGHTA, CDR2 FQGNSA. There are 16 residues in the CDR3. Trimming shortened V by 5 bases and J by 2 bases, and 19 bases separated the two germline ends. The CDR3 here is CASSQRGGSGPYEQYF. CDR3 nucleotide sequence: TGTGCCAGCAGCCAGAGGGGGGGCAGCGGCCCCTACGAGCAGTACTTC.

The rearrangement joins TRBV7-2 to TRBJ1-2, with 8 nucleotides matching TRBD1. Germline V gene data show CDR1 as SGHTA and CDR2 as FQGNSA. The junction had 9 bases not matched to a gene; V was cut back by 5 bases and J by 4 bases. The CDR3 is 15 residues long. In nucleotides, the CDR3 is TGTGCCAGCAGCATGAACTCCGGGACAGGCTATGGCTACACCTTC. Encoded protein: CASSMNSGTGYGYTF.

The rearrangement joins TRBV10-3 to TRBJ1-1, with 9 bases aligning to TRBD1. From germline, CDR1 is ENHRY and CDR2 SYGVKD. After removal of 7 bases from V and 4 bases from J, the junction contained 10 bases not matched to a gene. This CDR3 spans 15 amino acids. This CDR3 reads CAINRGPGTFTEAFF. The CDR3 nucleotides read TGTGCCATCAACAGGGGGCCCGGGACATTCACTGAAGCTTTCTTT.

The chain couples TRBV27 to TRBJ1-5, with D uncertain. The CDR3 loop spans 14 amino acids. CDR1 is MNHEY and CDR2 is SMNVEV in the germline V gene (reference sequence). Between the trimmed V and J ends, which lost 3 bases and 1 base, there was a span of 7 bases. The DNA of the CDR3 is TGTGCCAGCAGTTTTTCCGGGAGCAATCAGCCCCAGCATTTT. Residues: CASSFSGSNQPQHF.

The chain combines TRBV7-8 with TRBJ2-5, with TRBD1 matching 7 bases. J was trimmed by 1 base and V by 3 bases; bases with no gene match: 5. Per the germline V gene, CDR1 is SGHVS and CDR2 is FQNEAQ. The CDR3 totals 15 residues. CDR3 sequence: CASSLLGQIQETQYF. In nucleotides, the CDR3 is TGTGCCAGCAGCTTGCTGGGACAGATCCAAGAGACCCAGTACTTC.

The gene calls are TRBV2 and TRBJ2-5, with 12 bases fitting TRBD2. Germline loops: CDR1 SNHLY, CDR2 FYNNEI. V was clipped by 6 bases and J by 4 bases; unmatched bases: 9. The CDR3 extends over 16 amino acids. CDR3 DNA sequence: TGTGCCAGCAGGCCGACACTAGCGGGGGGCCGAGAGACCCAGTACTTC. Translation gives CASRPTLAGGRETQYF.

Points on this clone: The identical CDR3 is also encoded by other nucleotide sequences in the sample. The CDR3 loop is CASSLTQGGRTEAFF. In DNA form, the CDR3 reads TGTGCCAGCAGCTTGACACAGGGAGGGCGCACTGAAGCTTTCTTT. The chain employs TRBV7-8 and TRBJ1-1; possibly TRBD1 for D (6 bases). Germline-derived CDR1 and CDR2 are SGHVS and FQNEAQ. This CDR3 has 15 amino acids. V lost 3 bases, J lost 4 bases, and 15 bases lay in between. Complete variable domain (other parts from reference TRBV7-8 and TRBJ1-1): GAGVSQSPRYKVAKRGQDVALRCDPISGHVSLFWYQQALGQGPEFLTYFQNEAQLDKSGLPSDRFFAERPEGSVSTLKIQRTQQEDSAVYLCASSLTQGGRTEAFFGQGTRLTVV.

The V call is TRBV29-1, the J call TRBJ2-7; 9 bases map to TRBD2. CDR1 SQVTM and CDR2 ANQGSEA come from the germline V gene. The CDR3 is 14 residues long. V lost 4 bases and J lost 3; bases outside the gene matches: 7. CDR3 nucleotide sequence: TGCAGCGTTGGGTGGGGTAGCGGGAGCTACGAGCAGTACTTC. Protein product: CSVGWGSGSYEQYF.

This clone was seen only a few times. Other DNA sequences in the sample encode the same CDR3. The rearrangement joins TRBV4-3 to TRBJ2-7; 12 nucleotides line up with TRBD1. V lost 4 bases and J lost 4; bases outside the gene matches: 2. The CDR3 consists of 14 residues. Per the germline V gene, CDR1 is LGHNA and CDR2 is YSLEER. The CDR3 sequence is CASSRDRGPYEQYF. The CDR3 DNA sequence: TGCGCCAGCAGCCGGGACAGGGGGCCGTACGAGCAGTACTTC.

The chain recombines TRBV28 with TRBJ1-2, with D possibly being TRBD1 (6 bases). The CDR3 runs to 14 residues. The V end lost 5 bases, the J end lost 3 bases, and 13 bases lay between the germline ends. Germline CDR1 reads MDHEN; CDR2 reads SYDVKM. CDR3 bases: TGTGCCAGCAGTCCCCCGGACAGTTACTATGGCTACACCTTC. It codes for CASSPPDSYYGYTF.

This CDR3 is CASRASGNVYNEQFF. CDR3 DNA sequence: TGTGCCAGCAGAGCGAGCGGGAATGTGTACAATGAGCAGTTCTTC. V is TRBV27 and J is TRBJ2-1; 7 bases map to TRBD2. Germline assignment: CDR1 MNHEY and CDR2 SMNVEV (reference sequence). This CDR3 is built from 15 residues. V lost 6 bases and J lost 4; bases outside the gene matches: 9.

V gene TRBV7-2 combines with J gene TRBJ2-7, with D possibly TRBD2 on 6 matching bases. Germline V gene data show CDR1 as SGHTA and CDR2 as FQGNSA. Trimming left V 5 bases short and J 2 bases short, with 16 bases between. The CDR3 loop spans 15 amino acids. The CDR3: CASSPQEGTAYEQYF. The DNA of the CDR3 is TGTGCCAGCAGCCCCCAGGAAGGGACTGCCTACGAGCAGTACTTC.

A few counts support this clone. V and J are TRBV6-5 and TRBJ2-7; D possibly corresponds to TRBD1 (5 bases). Germline assignment: CDR1 MNHEY and CDR2 SVGAGI. The CDR3 sequence is 13 residues long. Between the trimmed V and J ends, which lost 6 bases and 3 bases, there was a span of 12 bases. CDR3 loop: CASSSPQGYEQYF. CDR3 sequence (DNA): TGTGCCAGCAGCTCCCCCCAGGGCTACGAGCAGTACTTC.

The chain couples TRBV10-3 to TRBJ1-1, with D perhaps matching TRBD1 (6 bases). Germline CDR1 ENHRY, CDR2 SYGVKD. The V end lost 3 bases, the J end lost 5 bases, and 13 bases lay between the germline ends. CDR3 size: 14 residues. DNA for the CDR3: TGTGCCATCAGTGATACACAGGGCGGGACTGAAGCTTTCTTT. Translation gives CAISDTQGGTEAFF.

The chain links TRBV14 to TRBJ1-1, with TRBD1 as a possible D gene (6 bases). The CDR3 has 15 residues. The germline V and J ends were trimmed by 2 bases and 10 bases, with 20 bases remaining between them. Germline CDR1 and CDR2: SGHDN and FVKESK. The CDR3 coding sequence is TGTGCCAGCAGCCAATTGGACAGCGCCCACATAGGAGCTTTCTTT. Translating it yields CASSQLDSAHIGAFF.

The chain combines TRBV4-1 with TRBJ2-2; D is undetermined. The CDR3 contains 13 residues. V lost 2 bases to trimming and J lost 2 bases, with 3 bases between them. The germline V gene has CDR1 MGHRA and CDR2 YSYEKL. The CDR3 coding sequence is TGCGCCAGCAGCCAACTTAACACCGGGGAGCTGTTTTTT. It codes for CASSQLNTGELFF.

This sequence joins TRBV27 and TRBJ2-4; possible D gene TRBD2, 6 bases. CDR3 length: 16 residues. CDR1 MNHEY and CDR2 SMNVEV come from the germline V gene (reference sequence). V shed 4 bases and J shed 0 bases, with 13 bases lying between them. This CDR3 reads CASSSEPGLAKNIQYF. The CDR3 region has the DNA TGTGCCAGCAGTTCCGAGCCGGGACTAGCCAAAAACATTCAGTACTTC.

The V call is TRBV28, the J call TRBJ2-7; a weak D match, TRBD1 (6 bases). The CDR3 has 13 amino acids. Germline values: CDR1 MDHEN, CDR2 SYDVKM. Trimming removed 4 bases from V and 3 bases from J, with 10 bases in between. CDR3 amino acids: CASSSGQFYEQYF. The CDR3 DNA is TGTGCCAGCAGTTCCGGACAGTTCTACGAGCAGTACTTC.